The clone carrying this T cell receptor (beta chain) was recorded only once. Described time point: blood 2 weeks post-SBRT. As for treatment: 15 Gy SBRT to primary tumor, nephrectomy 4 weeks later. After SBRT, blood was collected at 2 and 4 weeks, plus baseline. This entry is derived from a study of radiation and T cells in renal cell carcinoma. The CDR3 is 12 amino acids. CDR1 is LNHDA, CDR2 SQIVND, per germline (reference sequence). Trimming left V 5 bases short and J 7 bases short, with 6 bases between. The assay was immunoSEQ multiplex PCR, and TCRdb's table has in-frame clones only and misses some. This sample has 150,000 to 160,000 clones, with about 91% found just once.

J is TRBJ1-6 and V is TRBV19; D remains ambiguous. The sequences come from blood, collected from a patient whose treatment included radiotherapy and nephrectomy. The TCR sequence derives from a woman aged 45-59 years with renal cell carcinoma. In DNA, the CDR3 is TGTGCCAGTAGTGTTCCAAATTCACCCCTCCACTTT. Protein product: CASSVPNSPLHF. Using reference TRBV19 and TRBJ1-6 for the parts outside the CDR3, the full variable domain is DGGITQSPKYLFRKEGQNVTLSCEQNLNHDAMYWYRQDPGQGLRLIYYSQIVNDFQKGDIAEGYSVSREKKESFPLTVTSAQKNPTAFYLCASSVPNSPLHFGNGTRLTVT.